A selection of T cell receptor beta chains follows, all from one sample in a study of tumor-infiltrating lymphocytes in primary liver carcinoma. TCRdb re-called the multiplex PCR reads through MiXCR, storing one row per CDR3 protein. Among 180,000 or so distinct CDR3 sequences, over 50% were seen once, and the ten largest hold 70% to 80%. The sequencing input was peripheral blood. The receptor set was obtained from a man between 35 and 55 years old with primary liver carcinoma and hepatitis B virus infection. Both conserved end residues are part of each CDR3. Fields, in order: V gene, J gene, D gene, CDR3 length, clone size, CDR3 protein, CDR3 DNA. The D gene is left open where the match is weak. Not every row has a clone size; where given, it reads once, few, many or a size class.

v_call: TRBV14; j_call: TRBJ2-6; d_call: .; cdr3_length: 13; clone_size: .; cdr3_aa: CASDRSGANVLTF; cdr3_nt: TGTGCCAGCGATCGCTCTGGGGCCAACGTCCTGACTTTC
v_call: TRBV10-2; j_call: TRBJ2-1; d_call: TRBD2; cdr3_length: 15; clone_size: .; cdr3_aa: CASSRAGGPGNEQFF; cdr3_nt: TGCGCCAGCAGCCGTGCGGGAGGGCCGGGCAATGAGCAGTTCTTC
v_call: TRBV29-1; j_call: TRBJ2-7; d_call: .; cdr3_length: 12; clone_size: .; cdr3_aa: CNVGGPGYEQYF; cdr3_nt: TGCAACGTTGGGGGCCCAGGCTACGAGCAGTACTTC
v_call: TRBV6-5; j_call: TRBJ2-1; d_call: TRBD2; cdr3_length: 16; clone_size: .; cdr3_aa: CASSTARLAGANEEFF; cdr3_nt: TGTGCCAGCAGTACGGCTCGACTAGCGGGAGCCAATGAGGAGTTCTTC
v_call: TRBV4-1; j_call: TRBJ1-5; d_call: .; cdr3_length: 16; clone_size: few; cdr3_aa: CASSQRAVGRVQPQHF; cdr3_nt: TGCGCCAGCAGCCAGAGGGCAGTTGGAAGGGTTCAGCCCCAGCATTTT
v_call: TRBV11-2; j_call: TRBJ2-7; d_call: .; cdr3_length: 13; clone_size: .; cdr3_aa: CACSFGRIYEQYF; cdr3_nt: TGTGCCTGCAGCTTCGGGAGAATCTACGAGCAGTACTTC
v_call: TRBV11-3; j_call: TRBJ2-2; d_call: TRBD2; cdr3_length: 16; clone_size: .; cdr3_aa: CTRSLSGTSVTGELFF; cdr3_nt: TGTACCAGGAGCTTATCCGGGACTAGCGTCACCGGGGAGCTGTTTTTT
v_call: TRBV4-1; j_call: TRBJ2-4; d_call: TRBD1; cdr3_length: 16; clone_size: few; cdr3_aa: CASSQDVRGAKNIQYF; cdr3_nt: TGCGCCAGCAGCCAAGATGTCAGGGGGGCCAAAAACATTCAGTACTTC
v_call: TRBV6-6; j_call: TRBJ2-5; d_call: .; cdr3_length: 15; clone_size: .; cdr3_aa: CASSYLGPTGETQHF; cdr3_nt: TGTGCCAGCAGTTACTTGGGTCCCACAGGAGAGACCCAGCACTTC
v_call: TRBV30; j_call: TRBJ2-1; d_call: .; cdr3_length: 12; clone_size: .; cdr3_aa: CAYSEGYNVQFF; cdr3_nt: TGTGCCTACTCAGAGGGCTACAATGTGCAGTTCTTC
v_call: TRBV6-1; j_call: TRBJ1-2; d_call: .; cdr3_length: 14; clone_size: few; cdr3_aa: CASSQTGAGNGYTF; cdr3_nt: TGTGCCAGCAGCCAGACTGGGGCAGGGAACGGCTACACCTTC
v_call: TRBV29-1; j_call: TRBJ2-5; d_call: .; cdr3_length: 13; clone_size: once; cdr3_aa: CSVWDTIQGTQYF; cdr3_nt: TGCAGCGTTTGGGACACAATACAAGGGACCCAGTACTTC
v_call: TRBV7-9; j_call: TRBJ2-7; d_call: .; cdr3_length: 13; clone_size: .; cdr3_aa: CASSFGDSYEQYF; cdr3_nt: TGTGCCAGCAGTTTCGGAGACAGCTACGAGCAGTACTTC
v_call: TRBV14; j_call: TRBJ2-5; d_call: .; cdr3_length: 13; clone_size: once; cdr3_aa: CASSQGLDQTQYF; cdr3_nt: TGTGCCAGTAGCCAGGGACTGGACCAGACCCAGTACTTC
v_call: TRBV29-1; j_call: TRBJ2-3; d_call: .; cdr3_length: 16; clone_size: .; cdr3_aa: CSASPLSAESTDTKYF; cdr3_nt: TGCAGCGCAAGCCCGCTATCGGCTGAATCCACAGATACGAAGTATTTT
v_call: TRBV11-2; j_call: TRBJ2-3; d_call: TRBD2; cdr3_length: 18; clone_size: .; cdr3_aa: CVSSGGTSGKWITDTEYF; cdr3_nt: TGTGTCAGCAGCGGTGGGACTAGCGGGAAGTGGATTACAGATACGGAGTATTTT
v_call: TRBV7-9; j_call: TRBJ2-5; d_call: TRBD2; cdr3_length: 16; clone_size: .; cdr3_aa: CASSLGLAGAPETQYF; cdr3_nt: TGTGCCAGCAGCTTAGGACTAGCGGGAGCCCCGGAGACCCAGTACTTC
v_call: TRBV29-1; j_call: TRBJ2-2; d_call: .; cdr3_length: 12; clone_size: .; cdr3_aa: CSVTALRGELFF; cdr3_nt: TGCAGCGTGACCGCCCTCCGCGGGGAGCTGTTTTTT
v_call: TRBV4-1; j_call: TRBJ2-7; d_call: .; cdr3_length: 13; clone_size: few; cdr3_aa: CASSQEEGFEQYF; cdr3_nt: TGCGCCAGCAGCCAAGAAGAGGGGTTCGAGCAGTACTTC
v_call: TRBV6-1; j_call: TRBJ2-1; d_call: .; cdr3_length: 16; clone_size: few; cdr3_aa: CASSKTRDFPNNEQFF; cdr3_nt: TGTGCCAGCAGCAAAACTCGGGACTTTCCTAACAATGAGCAGTTCTTC
v_call: TRBV6-5; j_call: TRBJ1-2; d_call: .; cdr3_length: 15; clone_size: .; cdr3_aa: CASSYSAGEDYGYTF; cdr3_nt: TGTGCCAGCAGTTACTCGGCGGGGGAAGACTATGGCTACACCTTC
v_call: TRBV29-1; j_call: TRBJ2-5; d_call: TRBD2; cdr3_length: 12; clone_size: .; cdr3_aa: CSVEGGGETQYF; cdr3_nt: TGCAGCGTTGAAGGGGGGGGGGAGACCCAGTACTTC
v_call: TRBV7-9; j_call: TRBJ2-3; d_call: TRBD2; cdr3_length: 18; clone_size: .; cdr3_aa: CASSSGTSGRAGTDTQYF; cdr3_nt: TGTGCCAGCAGCTCTGGGACTAGCGGGAGGGCCGGGACAGATACGCAGTATTTT
v_call: TRBV29-1; j_call: TRBJ2-1; d_call: TRBD1; cdr3_length: 14; clone_size: many; cdr3_aa: CSVEKQGAGNEQFF; cdr3_nt: TGCAGCGTTGAAAAACAGGGGGCAGGAAATGAGCAGTTCTTC
v_call: TRBV11-3; j_call: TRBJ2-1; d_call: .; cdr3_length: 13; clone_size: many; cdr3_aa: CASSSGSYNEQFF; cdr3_nt: TGTGCCAGCAGCTCAGGCTCCTACAATGAGCAGTTCTTC
v_call: TRBV5-8; j_call: TRBJ2-7; d_call: TRBD1; cdr3_length: 15; clone_size: few; cdr3_aa: CASSLLGQGAGEQYF; cdr3_nt: TGTGCCAGCAGCTTGCTCGGACAGGGGGCGGGGGAGCAGTACTTC
v_call: TRBV7-9; j_call: TRBJ2-7; d_call: TRBD1; cdr3_length: 16; clone_size: .; cdr3_aa: CASSSNRDRATYEQYF; cdr3_nt: TGTGCCAGCAGCTCCAACCGGGACAGGGCTACCTACGAGCAGTACTTC
v_call: TRBV4-1; j_call: TRBJ1-6; d_call: .; cdr3_length: 18; clone_size: .; cdr3_aa: CANSQERIRNGDYSPLHF; cdr3_nt: TGCGCCAACAGCCAAGAGAGAATAAGGAACGGGGATTATTCACCCCTCCACTTT
v_call: TRBV29-1; j_call: TRBJ1-1; d_call: TRBD1; cdr3_length: 19; clone_size: .; cdr3_aa: CGVVPGGDYLDQWGTEAFF; cdr3_nt: TGCGGCGTTGTTCCAGGGGGCGATTATCTCGACCAATGGGGCACTGAAGCTTTCTTT
v_call: TRBV29-1; j_call: TRBJ2-2; d_call: .; cdr3_length: 17; clone_size: .; cdr3_aa: CSVEGRGQTTNTGELFF; cdr3_nt: TGCAGCGTTGAGGGCCGGGGGCAGACCACTAACACCGGGGAGCTGTTTTTT
v_call: TRBV5-1; j_call: TRBJ1-4; d_call: TRBD1; cdr3_length: 13; clone_size: few; cdr3_aa: CASRDRVNEKLFF; cdr3_nt: TGCGCCAGCCGGGACAGGGTTAATGAAAAACTGTTTTTT
v_call: TRBV11-2; j_call: TRBJ2-4; d_call: .; cdr3_length: 18; clone_size: many; cdr3_aa: CASSDQRTVSLAKNIQYF; cdr3_nt: TGTGCCAGCAGCGACCAAAGGACAGTTAGCTTAGCCAAAAACATTCAGTACTTC
v_call: TRBV4-1; j_call: TRBJ2-7; d_call: TRBD1; cdr3_length: 15; clone_size: few; cdr3_aa: CASSHAGQGLGEQYF; cdr3_nt: TGCGCCAGCAGCCATGCTGGACAGGGGCTCGGCGAGCAGTACTTC
v_call: TRBV11-2; j_call: TRBJ2-2; d_call: .; cdr3_length: 12; clone_size: few; cdr3_aa: CASSSNNGELFF; cdr3_nt: TGTGCCAGCAGCTCGAACAACGGGGAGCTGTTTTTT
v_call: TRBV30; j_call: TRBJ2-2; d_call: .; cdr3_length: 11; clone_size: few; cdr3_aa: CAGLISGELFF; cdr3_nt: TGTGCCGGGCTTATATCCGGGGAGCTGTTTTTT
v_call: TRBV10-3; j_call: TRBJ2-7; d_call: .; cdr3_length: 17; clone_size: .; cdr3_aa: CAISARAGTPSSYEQYF; cdr3_nt: TGTGCCATCAGTGCTCGGGCCGGGACTCCTAGCTCCTACGAGCAGTACTTC
v_call: TRBV10-3; j_call: TRBJ2-5; d_call: TRBD2; cdr3_length: 16; clone_size: few; cdr3_aa: CAISDGGKATPETQYF; cdr3_nt: TGTGCCATCAGTGACGGGGGGAAGGCGACCCCAGAGACCCAGTACTTC
v_call: TRBV7-9; j_call: TRBJ2-3; d_call: .; cdr3_length: 11; clone_size: .; cdr3_aa: CASVQSDTQYF; cdr3_nt: TGTGCCAGCGTCCAATCAGATACGCAGTATTTT
v_call: TRBV11-1; j_call: TRBJ1-1; d_call: .; cdr3_length: 13; clone_size: .; cdr3_aa: CTSSLLDSTKAFF; cdr3_nt: TGTACCAGCAGCTTATTGGACAGCACTAAAGCTTTCTTT
v_call: TRBV6-5; j_call: TRBJ1-1; d_call: TRBD1; cdr3_length: 12; clone_size: .; cdr3_aa: CASGRQGTEVFF; cdr3_nt: TGTGCCAGCGGGAGACAGGGTACTGAAGTTTTCTTT
v_call: TRBV29-1; j_call: TRBJ2-1; d_call: TRBD1; cdr3_length: 11; clone_size: few; cdr3_aa: CSAKTGGEQFF; cdr3_nt: TGCAGCGCTAAGACAGGGGGTGAGCAGTTCTTC
v_call: TRBV5-4; j_call: TRBJ1-5; d_call: .; cdr3_length: 16; clone_size: .; cdr3_aa: CASSPALRSLDQPQHF; cdr3_nt: TGTGCCAGCAGCCCCGCACTAAGGTCGTTGGATCAGCCCCAGCATTTT
v_call: TRBV6-1; j_call: TRBJ2-1; d_call: TRBD2; cdr3_length: 13; clone_size: .; cdr3_aa: CASGGDLRDEQFF; cdr3_nt: TGTGCCAGCGGGGGGGACCTTAGAGATGAGCAGTTCTTC
v_call: TRBV7-9; j_call: TRBJ1-6; d_call: .; cdr3_length: 13; clone_size: .; cdr3_aa: CASSLEGNSPLHF; cdr3_nt: TGTGCCAGCAGCTTAGAGGGAAATTCACCCCTCCACTTT
v_call: TRBV11-2; j_call: TRBJ2-1; d_call: .; cdr3_length: 16; clone_size: many; cdr3_aa: CASSLESRWAYNEQFF; cdr3_nt: TGTGCCAGCAGCTTAGAGAGCAGGTGGGCTTACAATGAGCAGTTCTTC